Below are 14 T cell receptor beta chains sequenced from a single sample in a study of beta chain features in type 1 diabetes. General study points: Shortening of TCRB CDR3s, moderate but significant, appeared in all four CD4+ subsets of Type 1 diabetes patients.

All of the isolated RNA was reverse transcribed, so expressed TCRB transcripts were sequenced. TCRdb's table, derived via immunoSEQ multiplex PCR, lists solely in-frame clones and lacks some. Of nearly 700,000 clones in the sample, roughly 13% are singletons; the top ten hold 0.022%. No antigens are known for them. Sequencing input: naive CD4+ T cells from blood. These receptors were obtained from a man between 18 and 29 years old with type 1 diabetes.

This clone was observed a few times. V is TRBV30 and J is TRBJ1-2, with D maybe TRBD1 (6 bases). The CDR3 spans 15 residues. V shed 4 bases and J shed 8 bases, with 23 bases lying between them. CDR1 GTSNPN and CDR2 SVGIG come from the germline V gene (reference sequence). The DNA of the CDR3 is TGTGCCTGGATCCGCTGGACAGATTCAAAGGCAGGCTACACCTTC. This gives the protein CAWIRWTDSKAGYTF.

V is TRBV2 and J is TRBJ2-3; D is uncertain. V lost 0 bases to trimming and J lost 8 bases, with 15 bases between them. The length of the CDR3 is 15 residues. Germline-derived CDR1 and CDR2 are SNHLY and FYNNEI. CDR3 in amino acids: CASSEAERIIGTQYF. CDR3 coding DNA: TGTGCCAGCAGTGAAGCTGAGCGTATCATCGGTACGCAGTATTTT.

The chain is built from TRBV18 and TRBJ1-2, with 7 positions matching TRBD1. The CDR3 sequence is 17 residues long. With 5 bases clipped from V and 4 bases from J, the junction kept 16 bases outside the gene matches. Germline CDR1 and CDR2: KGHSH and LQKENI. Written as DNA, the CDR3 is TGTGCCAGCTCATCCGCCGCCGGGACAGAACACCTCTATGGCTACACCTTC. Protein sequence: CASSSAAGTEHLYGYTF.

This clone was seen more than once but under ten times. The rearrangement joins TRBV5-1 to TRBJ1-3; D unresolved. Germline CDR1 is SGHRS and CDR2 is YFSETQ. The CDR3 spans 16 residues. The ends were cut back, 0 bases at V and 0 bases at J, with 10 bases in the middle. The CDR3 is CASSLEAGPSGNTIYF. CDR3 DNA: TGCGCCAGCAGCTTGGAGGCAGGCCCCTCTGGAAACACCATATATTTT.

This chain connects TRBV5-4 to TRBJ2-1; D may be TRBD1 or TRBD2 (7 bases each). V was shortened by 3 bases and J by 14 bases, with 18 bases between the two germline ends. Germline CDR1 SGHNT, CDR2 YYREEE (reference sequence). This CDR3 is 13 amino acids long. In nucleotides, the CDR3 is TGTGCCAGCAGCTCAGACAGGGAGGGCGGAAAGTTCTTC. As protein: CASSSDREGGKFF.

This clone was detected once. This chain joins TRBV7-9 and TRBJ1-2; D is unclear. V was pared by 3 bases and J by 8 bases, with 7 bases between. This CDR3 comprises 11 residues. CDR1 is SEHNR and CDR2 is FQNEAQ in the germline V gene (reference sequence). The CDR3 nucleotides read TGTGCCAGCAGCTTCCGTGGGGGCTACACCTTC. This codes for CASSFRGGYTF. The variable domain in full, with the rest retrieved from reference TRBV7-9 and TRBJ1-2, is DTGVSQNPRHKITKRGQNVTFRCDPISEHNRLYWYRQTLGQGPEFLTYFQNEAQLEKSRLLSDRFSAERPKGSFSTLEIQRTEQGDSAMYLCASSFRGGYTFGSGTRLTVV.

The table lists this clone with a few counts. The J gene is TRBJ2-1, the V gene TRBV4-1; D is unclear. The CDR3 runs 14 residues. CDR1 is MGHRA and CDR2 is YSYEKL in the germline V gene. Trimming shortened V by 7 bases and J by 4 bases, and 14 bases separated the two germline ends. DNA for the CDR3: TGCGCCAGCAAGGGCGCCCCAAGTTACAATGAGCAGTTCTTC. Translation: CASKGAPSYNEQFF.

The rearrangement joins TRBV7-8 to TRBJ2-3; D remains unclear. V was cut by 5 bases and J by 2 bases, with 11 bases left in between. The germline CDR1 and CDR2 sequences are SGHVS and FQNEAQ. The CDR3 consists of 14 residues. DNA of the CDR3: TGTGCCAGCAGCCCCCGAGCAATCACAGATACGCAGTATTTT. Amino acid sequence: CASSPRAITDTQYF.

This chain joins TRBV9 and TRBJ1-6; D might be TRBD1 (5 bases). The V gene's germline CDR1 is SGDLS and CDR2 YYNGEE. The CDR3 is 16 residues long. Trimming shortened V by 4 bases and J by 4 bases, and 15 bases separated the two germline ends. In nucleotides, the CDR3 is TGTGCCAGCAGCCTACGGGACTCCGCTTATAATTCACCCCTCCACTTT. It encodes CASSLRDSAYNSPLHF.

The chain joins TRBV7-3 to TRBJ1-1; TRBD1 might be the D (5 bases). Per the germline V gene, CDR1 is SGHTA and CDR2 is FQGTGA. This CDR3 is 14 amino acids long. Trimming stripped 2 bases from V and 0 bases from J, with 7 bases between. CDR3 sequence: CASSLDSMNTEAFF. The CDR3 DNA follows: TGTGCCAGCAGCTTAGACAGCATGAACACTGAAGCTTTCTTT. The entire variable domain, with the rest obtained from reference TRBV7-3 and TRBJ1-1, is as follows: GAGVSQTPSNKVTEKGKYVELRCDPISGHTALYWYRQSLGQGPEFLIYFQGTGAADDSGLPNDRFFAVRPEGSVSTLKIQRTERGDSAVYLCASSLDSMNTEAFFGQGTRLTVV.

This clone was counted a few times. The sample carries other DNA sequences with the same CDR3. This chain joins TRBV30 and TRBJ1-1; no clear D gene. The length of the CDR3 is 12 residues. V was shortened by 4 bases and J by 0 bases, with 6 bases between the two germline ends. Germline CDR1 is GTSNPN and CDR2 is SVGIG (reference sequence). The CDR3 nucleotides are TGTGCCTGGATAAAAATGAACACTGAAGCTTTCTTT. This codes for CAWIKMNTEAFF. The full variable domain, with the rest looked up from reference TRBV30 and TRBJ1-1, is SQTIHQWPATLVQPVGSPLSLECTVEGTSNPNLYWYRQAAGRGLQLLFYSVGIGQISSEVPQNLSASRPQDRQFILSSKKLLLSDSGFYLCAWIKMNTEAFFGQGTRLTVV.

This chain joins TRBV4-1 and TRBJ1-4, with D perhaps TRBD1 (5 bases). V lost 0 bases, J lost 11 bases, and 16 bases lay in between. The V gene's germline CDR1 is MGHRA and CDR2 YSYEKL. The CDR3 is 15 residues long. Here the CDR3 reads CASSQDQVGRGKLFF. CDR3 coding DNA: TGCGCCAGCAGCCAAGATCAGGTGGGACGGGGGAAACTGTTTTTT.

This clone was counted a few times. V usage is TRBV5-6 and J usage is TRBJ2-1; the D is unclear. Deletions cut 4 bases from V and 4 bases from J, with 9 bases between. The CDR3 length is 13 residues. Per germline, CDR1 SGHDT and CDR2 YYEEEE. CDR3 in DNA: TGTGCCAGCAGCCGCAACTATTACAATGAGCAGTTCTTC. This encodes CASSRNYYNEQFF.

This clone was recorded once. This chain joins TRBV7-7 and TRBJ2-2, with no clear D. The CDR3 spans 13 residues. Trimming took 2 bases from V and 0 from J, leaving 1 base between them. Germline V gene data show CDR1 as SSHAT and CDR2 as FNYEAQ (reference sequence). CDR3 sequence (DNA): TGTGCCAGCAGCTTAACGAACACCGGGGAGCTGTTTTTT. This gives the protein CASSLTNTGELFF.